This entry lists 12 T cell receptor beta chains sequenced from one sample in a study of T cell changes during pregnancy in multiple sclerosis. TCRdb's table, derived via immunoSEQ multiplex PCR, lists solely in-frame clones and lacks some. The profile shows some 69,000 clones, approximately 92% of them singletons. Source: peripheral blood, taken in the second trimester of pregnancy. These receptors were obtained from a female donor in good health, enrolled as a control in a pregnancy study.

The genes are TRBV4-3 and TRBJ2-1, with 8 bases lining up with TRBD2. CDR1 LGHNA and CDR2 YSLEER come from the germline V gene. Germline trimming cut 1 base from V and 5 bases from J; bases unmatched to any gene: 4. This CDR3 has 15 residues. The CDR3 DNA reads TGCGCCAGCAGCCAAGGGGTAGCGGGGCACAATGAGCAGTTCTTC. It is translated as CASSQGVAGHNEQFF.

V is TRBV14 and J is TRBJ1-2; the D gene is possibly TRBD1 (5 bases). V dropped 1 base and J dropped 4 bases, with 7 bases sitting between them. Germline V lookup: CDR1 SGHDN, CDR2 FVKESK. The CDR3 runs to 13 residues. The CDR3 nucleotides read TGTGCCAGCAGCCAAGTAACAGGCTATGGCTACACCTTC. Encoded protein: CASSQVTGYGYTF.

The gene calls are TRBV4-1 and TRBJ1-1, with TRBD1 matching over 7 bases. Germline values: CDR1 MGHRA, CDR2 YSYEKL. Germline trimming cut 0 bases from V and 5 bases from J; bases unmatched to any gene: 21. The CDR3 consists of 20 residues. The chain's CDR3 is CASSQDLSGRTGLQSTEAFF. The CDR3 bases are TGCGCCAGCAGCCAAGATCTCAGTGGAAGGACAGGCCTACAGTCGACTGAAGCTTTCTTT.

This clone was seen a handful of times. The chain carries TRBV2 and TRBJ1-2; D perhaps matches TRBD1 (5 bases). In germline, CDR1 is SNHLY, CDR2 FYNNEI. This CDR3 has 14 residues. V shed 8 bases and J shed 3 bases, with 16 bases lying between them. The chain's CDR3 is CASSPGQGDYGYTF. The CDR3 bases are TGTGCCAGCTCCCCCGGGCAGGGCGACTATGGCTACACCTTC.

The chain couples TRBV28 to TRBJ1-2; D may be TRBD1 (6 bases). Germline CDR1 reads MDHEN; CDR2 reads SYDVKM. The CDR3 sequence is 13 residues long. The germline V and J ends were trimmed by 6 bases and 4 bases, with 12 bases remaining between them. CDR3 residues: CASRSTGFYGYTF. The DNA for the CDR3 is TGTGCCAGCAGAAGCACAGGGTTCTATGGCTACACCTTC.

This clone came up once. The chain is built from TRBV2 and TRBJ1-5, with D hard to call. Trimming removed 7 bases from V and 3 bases from J, with 10 bases in between. The CDR3 extends over 13 amino acids. Per germline, CDR1 SNHLY and CDR2 FYNNEI. CDR3 protein: CASKEAINQPQHF. DNA of the CDR3: TGTGCCAGCAAGGAGGCCATCAATCAGCCCCAGCATTTT.

The V and J genes are TRBV7-9 and TRBJ1-2, with D hard to call. The V end lost 1 base, the J end lost 8 bases, and 17 bases lay between the germline ends. Germline V gives CDR1 SEHNR, CDR2 FQNEAQ (reference sequence). The CDR3 loop spans 15 amino acids. CDR3 bases: TGTGCCAGCAGCTTAGATCTCGGACCTGGACTAGGCTACACCTTC. As protein: CASSLDLGPGLGYTF.

Only one count was recorded for this clone. The chain joins TRBV15 to TRBJ2-3; 10 nucleotides line up with TRBD2. This CDR3 has 16 residues. V lost 3 bases and J lost 3; bases outside the gene matches: 6. Germline loops: CDR1 LNHNV, CDR2 YYDKDF (reference sequence). The CDR3 DNA follows: TGTGCCACCAGCAGGGAACTAGCGGGGACAACAGATACGCAGTATTTT. Its translation: CATSRELAGTTDTQYF. Full variable domain (rest looked up from reference TRBV15 and TRBJ2-3): DAMVIQNPRYQVTQFGKPVTLSCSQTLNHNVMYWYQQKSSQAPKLLFHYYDKDFNNEADTPDNFQSRRPNTSFCFLDIRSPGLGDTAMYLCATSRELAGTTDTQYFGPGTRLTVL.

The rearrangement uses TRBV28 and TRBJ2-1, with D tentatively TRBD1 (6 bases). Germline V lookup: CDR1 MDHEN, CDR2 SYDVKM. Trimming cost V 3 bases and J 6 bases, with 15 bases left between them. The length of the CDR3 is 15 residues. The CDR3 coding sequence is TGTGCCAGCAGTTTTGGGGCAGGGGTGTTCAATGAGCAGTTCTTC. Translation gives CASSFGAGVFNEQFF.

V is TRBV10-3 and J is TRBJ1-2; 7 positions agree with TRBD1. The V segment lost 3 bases and the J segment 4 bases; nucleotides outside the gene matches: 11. This CDR3 contains 16 residues. Germline-derived CDR1 and CDR2 are ENHRY and SYGVKD. The CDR3 region has the DNA TGTGCCATCAGTGATCCCTATACCGGGACAGCCTATGGCTACACCTTC. Residues: CAISDPYTGTAYGYTF.

The chain couples TRBV18 to TRBJ1-5; TRBD1 might be the D (5 bases). The V gene lost 6 bases and the J gene lost 4 bases, with 10 bases spanning the gap. CDR1 is KGHSH, CDR2 LQKENI, per germline. This CDR3 has 13 amino acids. The DNA for the CDR3 is TGTGCCAGCTCGGATGACAGAAATCAGCCCCAGCATTTT. Encoded protein: CASSDDRNQPQHF. Supplemented by reference TRBV18 and TRBJ1-5, the full variable domain reads NAGVMQNPRHLVRRRGQEARLRCSPMKGHSHVYWYRQLPEEGLKFMVYLQKENIIDESGMPKERFSAEFPKEGPSILRIQQVVRGDSAAYFCASSDDRNQPQHFGDGTRLSIL.

Only one count was recorded for this clone. The chain links TRBV7-3 to TRBJ2-3, with 9 bases that match TRBD2. This CDR3 comprises 15 residues. Germline loops: CDR1 SGHTA, CDR2 FQGTGA. Trimming at V came to 5 bases and at J to 7 bases, leaving 10 bases not matched to a gene. Written as DNA, the CDR3 is TGTGCCAGCAGCACAACTAGCGGGCCGGGCCATACGCAGTATTTT. It codes for CASSTTSGPGHTQYF.